This T cell receptor beta chain originates from a study of blood T cell repertoires in COVID-19 (TCRdb year 2020). Context from the whole study: Samples from collaborators originated in the United States, Italy and Spain and spanned both the acute and convalescent phases of COVID-19. The material from the prospective study consisted of cDNA or gDNA derived from T cells, B-cell-depleted T cells, or PBMCs. The dataset comprised deeply sampled blood TCRbeta repertoires from subjects exposed to, actively infected with, or recovered from COVID-19. The repertoires were released in a freely available public database intended as a resource for research on the immune response to SARS-CoV-2. The samples were drawn from two sources: the first 160 participants of the ongoing ImmuneRACE study, and 1,000 to 1,500 subjects contributed by 6 global collaborators. The sample metadata nearly always contained a de-identified subject ID, COVID-19 status, age in years and sex. Where available, HLA class I and class II types were taken from metadata supplied by the sample provider and were not determined by assay-based typing.

TCRbeta CDR3 regions were amplified from genomic DNA using the immunoSEQ Assay, a bias-controlled multiplex PCR. As for the original processing: The number of nucleated cells in each sample was estimated by amplification of reference gene primers within the assay. To quantify the absolute abundance of each unique TCRbeta CDR3 rearrangement, sequence reads were collapsed and filtered. Productive Simpson clonality was computed per sample as the square root of Simpson's diversity index over productive rearrangements. This immuneACCESS table, as held by TCRdb, lists in-frame sequences with V and J called but not all clones. Of the missing ones, under half trace to an unresolved V gene in checked studies; the others have no known cause. That table supplies the V and J calls and clone size; D and trimming were determined from the DNA. The sample table records over 140,000 clones; more than 65% of these occur just once. In total, the top ten clones hold 3% to 4.5% of the sample.

Remarks on this clone: Its specific antigen is unknown. The sample holds no much larger clone one base away, and base qualities are not on file.

The collaborating institutions used their own protocols to collect whole blood in K2EDTA tubes. For TCRbeta analysis, collaborators shipped samples in one of three forms: frozen whole blood, isolated PBMCs, or DNA extracted from either of those sample types. Study-wide findings and limitations: The amount of clinical and demographic metadata varied by source and participant and was provided uncurated.

This receptor was identified in a woman aged 55-75 years with acute or convalescent COVID-19. Source material: peripheral blood.

The nucleotide sequence reads TGTGCCTGGAGTCTAGACGGAATCACTGAAGCTTTCTTT. This is translated as CAWSLDGITEAFF. This sequence uses TRBV30 and TRBJ1-1, with the D gene uncertain. The V end loses 2 bases and the J end loses 4 bases, and a stretch of 11 bases separates them. Reading from cysteine to phenylalanine, the CDR3 counts 13 amino acids. Here the CDR3 DNA is all that survives: 39 bases in frame from base 1. From the germline V gene (reference sequence), CDR1 is GTSNPN and CDR2 is SVGIG.